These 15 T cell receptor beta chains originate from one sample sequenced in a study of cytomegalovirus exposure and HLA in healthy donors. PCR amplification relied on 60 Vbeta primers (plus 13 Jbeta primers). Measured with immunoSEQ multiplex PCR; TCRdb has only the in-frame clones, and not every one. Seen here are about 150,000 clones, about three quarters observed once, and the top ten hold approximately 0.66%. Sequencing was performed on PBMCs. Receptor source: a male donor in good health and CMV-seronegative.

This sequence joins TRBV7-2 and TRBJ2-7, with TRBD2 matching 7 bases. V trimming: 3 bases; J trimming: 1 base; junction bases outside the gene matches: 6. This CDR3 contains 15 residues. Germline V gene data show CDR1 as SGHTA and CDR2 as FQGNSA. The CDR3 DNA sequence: TGTGCCAGCAGCTTTGAAAGCGGGGCTTCCTACGAGCAGTACTTC. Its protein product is CASSFESGASYEQYF.

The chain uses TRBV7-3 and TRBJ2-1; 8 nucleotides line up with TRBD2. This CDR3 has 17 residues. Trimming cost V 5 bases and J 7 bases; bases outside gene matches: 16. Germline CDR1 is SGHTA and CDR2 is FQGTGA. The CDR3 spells CASSVGTRLKVRNEQFF. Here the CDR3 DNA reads TGTGCCAGCAGCGTAGGGACTAGGCTCAAGGTAAGGAATGAGCAGTTCTTC. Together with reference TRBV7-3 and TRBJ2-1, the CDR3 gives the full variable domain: GAGVSQTPSNKVTEKGKYVELRCDPISGHTALYWYRQSLGQGPEFLIYFQGTGAADDSGLPNDRFFAVRPEGSVSTLKIQRTERGDSAVYLCASSVGTRLKVRNEQFFGPGTRLTVL.

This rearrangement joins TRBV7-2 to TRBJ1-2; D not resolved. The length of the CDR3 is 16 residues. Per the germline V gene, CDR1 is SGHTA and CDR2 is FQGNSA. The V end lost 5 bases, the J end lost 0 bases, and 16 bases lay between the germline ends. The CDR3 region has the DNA TGTGCCAGCAGCCCAGCCGGTCGGGGAGCTAACTATGGCTACACCTTC. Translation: CASSPAGRGANYGYTF.

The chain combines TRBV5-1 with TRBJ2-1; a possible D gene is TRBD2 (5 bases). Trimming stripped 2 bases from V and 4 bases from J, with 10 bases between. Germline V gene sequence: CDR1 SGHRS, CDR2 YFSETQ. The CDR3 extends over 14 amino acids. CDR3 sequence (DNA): TGCGCCAGCAGCTTCATGGACTCTTACAATGAGCAGTTCTTC. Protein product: CASSFMDSYNEQFF.

CDR3 nucleotides: TGTGCCAGCAGCCTCCGGGGGGGGCCTGAGGATGAGCAGTTCTTC. It codes for CASSLRGGPEDEQFF. The chain uses TRBV11-2 and TRBJ2-1, with 8 nucleotides matching TRBD2. Trimming at V came to 5 bases and at J to 8 bases, leaving 11 bases not matched to a gene. This CDR3 has 15 amino acids. CDR1 is SGHAT, CDR2 FQNNGV, per germline.

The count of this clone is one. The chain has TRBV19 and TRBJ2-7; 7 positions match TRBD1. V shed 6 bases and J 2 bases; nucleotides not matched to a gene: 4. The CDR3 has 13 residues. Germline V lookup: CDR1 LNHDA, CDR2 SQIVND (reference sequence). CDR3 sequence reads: CASSGQVAYEQYF. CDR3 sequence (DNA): TGTGCCAGTAGCGGACAGGTTGCCTACGAGCAGTACTTC.

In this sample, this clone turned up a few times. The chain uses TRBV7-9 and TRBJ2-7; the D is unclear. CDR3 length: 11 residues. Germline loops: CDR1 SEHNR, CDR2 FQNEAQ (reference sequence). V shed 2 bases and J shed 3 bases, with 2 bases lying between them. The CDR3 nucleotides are TGTGCCAGCAGCTTATACTACGAGCAGTACTTC. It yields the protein CASSLYYEQYF.

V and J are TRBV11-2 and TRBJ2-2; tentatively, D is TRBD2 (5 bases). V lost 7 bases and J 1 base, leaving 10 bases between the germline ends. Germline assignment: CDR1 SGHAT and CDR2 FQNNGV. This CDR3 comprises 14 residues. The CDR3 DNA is TGTGCCAGCACCAGACTACTGAACACCGGGGAGCTGTTTTTT. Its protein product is CASTRLLNTGELFF.

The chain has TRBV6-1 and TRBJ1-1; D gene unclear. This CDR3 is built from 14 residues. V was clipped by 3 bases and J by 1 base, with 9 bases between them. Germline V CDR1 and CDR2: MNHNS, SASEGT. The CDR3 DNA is TGTGCCAGCAGTGAGGTACGGGGGAACACTGAAGCTTTCTTT. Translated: CASSEVRGNTEAFF.

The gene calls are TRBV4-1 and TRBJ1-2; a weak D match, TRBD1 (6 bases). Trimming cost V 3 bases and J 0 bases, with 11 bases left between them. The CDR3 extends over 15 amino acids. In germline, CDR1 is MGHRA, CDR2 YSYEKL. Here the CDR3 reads CASSQAHRANYGYTF. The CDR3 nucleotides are TGCGCCAGCAGCCAGGCCCACAGGGCTAACTATGGCTACACCTTC.

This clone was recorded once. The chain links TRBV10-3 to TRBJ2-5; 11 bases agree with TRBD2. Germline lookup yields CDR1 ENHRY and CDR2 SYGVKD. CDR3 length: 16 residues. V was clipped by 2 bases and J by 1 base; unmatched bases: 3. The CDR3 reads CAISEASGRSQETQYF. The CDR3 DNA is TGTGCCATCAGTGAGGCTAGCGGGAGGAGCCAAGAGACCCAGTACTTC.

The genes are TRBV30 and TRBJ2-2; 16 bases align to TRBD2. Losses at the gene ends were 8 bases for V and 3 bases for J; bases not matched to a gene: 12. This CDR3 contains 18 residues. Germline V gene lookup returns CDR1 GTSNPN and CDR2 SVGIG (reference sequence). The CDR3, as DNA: TGTGCCGGAACCGGGACTAGCGGGAGGGCGGTATACACCGGGGAGCTGTTTTTT. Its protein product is CAGTGTSGRAVYTGELFF.

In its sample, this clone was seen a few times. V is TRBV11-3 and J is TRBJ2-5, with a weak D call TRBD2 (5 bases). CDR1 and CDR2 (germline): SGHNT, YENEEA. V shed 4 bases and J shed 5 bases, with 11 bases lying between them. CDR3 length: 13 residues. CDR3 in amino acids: CASSSGSGETQYF. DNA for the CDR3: TGTGCCAGCAGCTCAGGATCGGGGGAGACCCAGTACTTC.

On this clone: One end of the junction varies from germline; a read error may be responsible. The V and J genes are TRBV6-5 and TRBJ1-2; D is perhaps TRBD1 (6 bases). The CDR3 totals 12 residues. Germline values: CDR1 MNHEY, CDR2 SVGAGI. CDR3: CASSELDSLRVW. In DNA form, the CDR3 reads TGTGCCAGCAGTGAACTGGACAGCCTAAGGGTGTGG.

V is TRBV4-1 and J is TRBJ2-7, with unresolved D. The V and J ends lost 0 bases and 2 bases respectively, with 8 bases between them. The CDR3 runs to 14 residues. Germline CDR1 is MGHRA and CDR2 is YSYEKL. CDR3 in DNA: TGCGCCAGCAGCCAAGATCTGGGCGCCTACGAGCAGTACTTC. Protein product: CASSQDLGAYEQYF.